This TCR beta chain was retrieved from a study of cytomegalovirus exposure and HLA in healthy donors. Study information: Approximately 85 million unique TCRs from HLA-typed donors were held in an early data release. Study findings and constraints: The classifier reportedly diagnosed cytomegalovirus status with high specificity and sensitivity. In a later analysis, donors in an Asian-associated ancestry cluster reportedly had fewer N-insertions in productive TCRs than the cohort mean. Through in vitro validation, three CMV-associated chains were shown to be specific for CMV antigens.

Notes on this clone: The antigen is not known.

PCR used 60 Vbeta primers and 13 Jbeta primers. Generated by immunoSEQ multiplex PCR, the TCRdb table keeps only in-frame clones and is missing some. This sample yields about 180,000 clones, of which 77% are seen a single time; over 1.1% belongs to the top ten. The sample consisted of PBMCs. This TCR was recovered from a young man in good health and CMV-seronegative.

DNA of the CDR3: TGTGCCAGTAGTGCCGGGACTAACTACGAGCAGTACTTC. This sequence encodes CASSAGTNYEQYF. The chain combines TRBV19 with TRBJ2-7, with 7 nucleotides matching TRBD2. The CDR3 spans 13 residues. Losses at the gene ends were 5 bases for V and 3 bases for J; bases not matched to a gene: 4. Germline CDR1 reads LNHDA; CDR2 reads SQIVND (reference sequence).